The text below deals with one T cell receptor beta chain. Libraries were prepared by immunoSEQ multiplex PCR; TCRdb keeps only in-frame clonotypes and omits some of them. The table lists about 260,000 clones, around 90% of them singletons. The data were taken from a study of blood T cell repertoires in COVID-19. Whole-study context: T cells, B-cell-depleted T cells, or PBMCs provided the cDNA or gDNA that served as material.

The CDR3 length is 16 residues. Germline V CDR1 and CDR2: MNHEY, SMNVEV (reference sequence). V lost 5 bases and J lost 5; bases outside the gene matches: 10. The sequenced sample was peripheral blood. The V and J genes are TRBV27 and TRBJ1-1; 11 bases map to TRBD1. This clonotype was sampled from a woman in her sixties or seventies with COVID-19, enrolled during active disease. As DNA, the CDR3 is TGTGCCAGCAGTCCCCCGATCGGACAGGGGGCGACTGAAGCTTTCTTT. It encodes CASSPPIGQGATEAFF.